This T cell receptor (beta chain) was documented in a study of cytomegalovirus exposure and HLA in healthy donors. Study details: Earlier findings included roughly 120 million unique TCR beta sequences obtained from approximately 170 million T cells. Regarding the study as a whole: The authors later found TCR association rates varying by HLA locus, with DRB1 most and HLA-C fewest. Certain sequence variants were highly shared and formed a cluster, and this cluster was likely a sequencing artifact.

This clone was observed a handful of times. As yet, its antigen is unknown. The CDR3 covers 12 residues. Sampled while nominally healthy, donors likely had unrecorded immune exposures. Both 60 Vbeta primers and 13 Jbeta primers went into the PCR. Only in-frame clones appear in the TCRdb table, and some are missing; sequencing was by immunoSEQ multiplex PCR. Of roughly 180,000 clones listed, 9.5% were seen once; the top ten hold less than 1.5%. This TCR came from a woman aged 30 to 39 in good health and CMV-seropositive. This sequence joins TRBV21-1 and TRBJ1-4; the D call in the table, TRBD1, was not verified against the DNA. TRBV21-1 corresponds to a pseudogene. The sample taken for sequencing was PBMCs. The CDR3 DNA reads TGTGCCAGCAGTGCCAGGGATGAAAAACTGTTTTTT. Protein: CASSARDEKLFF.